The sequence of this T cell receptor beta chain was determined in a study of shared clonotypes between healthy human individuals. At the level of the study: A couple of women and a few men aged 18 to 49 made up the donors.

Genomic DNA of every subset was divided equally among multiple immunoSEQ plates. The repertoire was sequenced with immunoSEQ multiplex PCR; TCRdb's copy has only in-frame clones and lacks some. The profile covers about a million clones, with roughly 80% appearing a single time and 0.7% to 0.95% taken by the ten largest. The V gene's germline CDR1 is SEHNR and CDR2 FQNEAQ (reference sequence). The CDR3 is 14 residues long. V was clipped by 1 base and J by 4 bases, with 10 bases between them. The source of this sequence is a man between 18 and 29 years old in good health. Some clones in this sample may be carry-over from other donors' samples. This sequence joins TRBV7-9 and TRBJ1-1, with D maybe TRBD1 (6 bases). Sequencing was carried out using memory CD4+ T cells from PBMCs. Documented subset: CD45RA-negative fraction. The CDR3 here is CASSLVQGGTEAFF. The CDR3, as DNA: TGTGCCAGCAGCTTAGTACAAGGGGGCACTGAAGCTTTCTTT.